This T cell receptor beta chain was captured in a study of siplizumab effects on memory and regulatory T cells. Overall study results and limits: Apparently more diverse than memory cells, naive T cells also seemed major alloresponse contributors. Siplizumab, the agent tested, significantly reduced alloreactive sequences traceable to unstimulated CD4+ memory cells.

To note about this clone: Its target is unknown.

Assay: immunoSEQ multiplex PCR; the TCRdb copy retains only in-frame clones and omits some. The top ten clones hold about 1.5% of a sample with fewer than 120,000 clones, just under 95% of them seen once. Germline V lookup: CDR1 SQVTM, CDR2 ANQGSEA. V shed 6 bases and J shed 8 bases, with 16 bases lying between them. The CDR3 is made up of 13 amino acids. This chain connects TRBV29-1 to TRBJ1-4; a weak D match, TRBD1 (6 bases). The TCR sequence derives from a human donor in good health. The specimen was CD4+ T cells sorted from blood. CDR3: CSVEGHSGEKLFF. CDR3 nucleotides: TGCAGCGTCGAGGGACACTCTGGGGAAAAACTGTTTTTT.